This T cell receptor (beta chain) was captured by sequencing in a study of identical twins. TCRdb reprocessed the 5' RACE reads with MiXCR, giving one entry per CDR3 protein. The table lists 450,000 or so distinct CDR3 sequences, less than 25% of them singletons. The ends were cut back, 1 base at V and 5 bases at J, with 11 bases in the middle. In germline, CDR1 is SEHNR, CDR2 FQNEAQ (reference sequence). The CDR3 is made up of 15 amino acids. The sample was also reused in another study, on T cells expressing NK-cell markers. That work adds: Seven donors tested HCMV-seropositive and one tested seronegative among the eight sequenced. The leading position in the CD3+CD56-NKG2C+ fraction of four donors also went to these clonotypes.

V and J are TRBV7-9 and TRBJ1-4; D unresolved. This clonotype was obtained from a woman between 18 and 30 years old in good health. Specimen: CD4+ T cells sorted from blood. The CDR3 DNA is TGTGCCAGCAGCTTAGTACGGAGGGAGAATGAAAAACTGTTTTTT. It encodes CASSLVRRENEKLFF.